Listed below are T cell receptor beta chains from one sample, sequenced in a study of T cell responses to AZD1222 COVID-19 vaccine. This table comes from immunoSEQ multiplex PCR, and its TCRdb copy is limited to in-frame clones, with some not included. The data show 69,000 or so clones, with approximately 90% seen just once and roughly 1.3% held by the top ten. Sequenced material: peripheral blood, taken 28 days after the second AZD1222 dose. The receptor source for this set is an adult who received the AZD1222 COVID-19 vaccine. The CDR3 runs from the conserved cysteine through the conserved F or W. Each record gives: V gene, D gene, J gene, CDR3 length, CDR3 protein, CDR3 DNA. The D gene is left open where the match is weak.

v_call: TRBV7-9; d_call: -; j_call: TRBJ2-2; cdr3_length: 13; cdr3_aa: CASSPGRTGELFF; cdr3_nt: TGTGCCAGCAGCCCGGGACGGACCGGGGAGCTGTTTTTT
v_call: TRBV5-1; d_call: -; j_call: TRBJ2-1; cdr3_length: 15; cdr3_aa: CASSLAGRDHNEQFF; cdr3_nt: TGCGCCAGCAGCTTGGCAGGCAGGGACCACAATGAGCAGTTCTTC
v_call: TRBV9; d_call: -; j_call: TRBJ2-5; cdr3_length: 13; cdr3_aa: CASSVEAEETQYF; cdr3_nt: TGTGCCAGCAGCGTCGAGGCGGAAGAGACCCAGTACTTC
v_call: TRBV5-8; d_call: -; j_call: TRBJ2-7; cdr3_length: 19; cdr3_aa: CASSSPGVVYQGSSYEQYF; cdr3_nt: TGTGCCAGCAGCTCACCAGGGGTTGTATACCAAGGTTCCTCCTACGAGCAGTACTTC
v_call: TRBV7-6; d_call: -; j_call: TRBJ1-4; cdr3_length: 16; cdr3_aa: CASSLAGPMANEKLFF; cdr3_nt: TGTGCCAGCAGCTTAGCAGGGCCCATGGCGAATGAAAAACTGTTTTTT
v_call: TRBV7-3; d_call: TRBD2; j_call: TRBJ2-3; cdr3_length: 14; cdr3_aa: CASSQAGGTDTQYF; cdr3_nt: TGTGCCAGCAGCCAAGCGGGAGGCACAGATACGCAGTATTTT
v_call: TRBV2; d_call: TRBD1; j_call: TRBJ2-2; cdr3_length: 16; cdr3_aa: CASSRQGRIGTGELFF; cdr3_nt: TGTGCCAGCAGTAGACAGGGCAGGATCGGTACCGGGGAGCTGTTTTTT
v_call: TRBV7-3; d_call: -; j_call: TRBJ1-2; cdr3_length: 14; cdr3_aa: CASSQRAAEGGYTF; cdr3_nt: TGTGCCAGCAGCCAACGGGCCGCCGAGGGTGGCTACACCTTC
v_call: TRBV12-3/TRBV12-4; d_call: -; j_call: TRBJ2-1; cdr3_length: 13; cdr3_aa: CASRPVGGNEQFF; cdr3_nt: TGTGCCAGCAGGCCCGTGGGCGGGAATGAGCAGTTCTTC
v_call: TRBV30; d_call: TRBD2; j_call: TRBJ2-1; cdr3_length: 16; cdr3_aa: CAWSVRVAGSYNEQFF; cdr3_nt: TGTGCCTGGAGTGTTAGGGTAGCGGGGTCCTACAATGAGCAGTTCTTC
v_call: TRBV10-2; d_call: -; j_call: TRBJ2-6; cdr3_length: 14; cdr3_aa: CASSGGRGANVLTF; cdr3_nt: TGCGCCAGCAGTGGAGGGAGGGGGGCCAACGTCCTGACTTTC
v_call: TRBV5-1; d_call: -; j_call: TRBJ1-5; cdr3_length: 15; cdr3_aa: CASSLAGQVNQPQHF; cdr3_nt: TGCGCCAGCAGCTTGGCCGGGCAGGTCAATCAGCCCCAGCATTTT
v_call: TRBV27; d_call: -; j_call: TRBJ1-5; cdr3_length: 15; cdr3_aa: CASSLGAGGYQPQHF; cdr3_nt: TGTGCCAGCAGTCTTGGGGCTGGGGGCTATCAGCCCCAGCATTTT
v_call: TRBV9; d_call: TRBD2; j_call: TRBJ2-3; cdr3_length: 12; cdr3_aa: CASSVVAGSQYF; cdr3_nt: TGTGCCAGCAGCGTAGTAGCGGGGTCGCAGTATTTT